This note documents a single T cell receptor (beta chain) sequence. The antigen it binds to is not known. Base qualities are missing; no much larger clone stands one base away. Collaborating institutions collected whole blood in K2EDTA tubes following their own protocols. For TCRbeta analysis, collaborator samples were shipped as frozen whole blood, as isolated PBMCs, or as DNA extracted from either sample type. The CDR3, cysteine through phenylalanine, is 15 amino acids long. The retained sequence is limited to the CDR3, 45 bases, with the frame set at the first base. The CDR1 and CDR2 encoded by the germline V gene are SGHRS and YFSETQ. The germline V end is reduced by 2 bases and the J end by 5 bases; junction bases left unmatched: 5. The sample originates from a study of blood T cell repertoires in COVID-19 (TCRdb year 2020). Turning to the overall study: Samples from collaborators originated in the United States, Italy and Spain and spanned both the acute and convalescent phases of COVID-19. The prospective study material was composed of cDNA or gDNA derived from T cells, B-cell-depleted T cells, or PBMCs. The dataset comprised deeply sampled blood TCRbeta repertoires from subjects exposed to, actively infected with, or recovered from COVID-19. The repertoires were released in a freely available public database intended as a resource for research on the immune response to SARS-CoV-2. Samples came from the ongoing ImmuneRACE study (first 160 participants) plus 1,254 subjects from 6 global collaborators. Nearly every sample came with metadata listing a de-identified subject ID, COVID-19 status, age in years and sex. HLA class I and class II types, where available, came from metadata supplied by the sample provider rather than from assay-based typing. Study-level results and caveats: How much clinical and demographic metadata was included differed by source and by participant, and the metadata was provided uncurated.

TCRbeta CDR3 regions were amplified from genomic DNA using the immunoSEQ Assay, a bias-controlled multiplex PCR. The original pipeline was this. Nucleated cell counts per sample were estimated from amplification of reference gene primers within the assay. To quantify the absolute abundance of each unique TCRbeta CDR3 rearrangement, sequence reads were collapsed and filtered. For each sample, productive Simpson clonality was calculated as the square root of Simpson's diversity index over productive rearrangements. Drawn from immuneACCESS, this table holds only the in-frame rearrangements with V and J called that TCRdb kept. Clones are partly lost; checked studies trace under half to an unresolved V gene and leave the rest unexplained. V and J calls and clone size are those listed in that table; D and trimming were worked out from the DNA. The sample table shows more than 95,000 clones, and over 60% are seen once. 6.2% of the sample goes to the ten largest clones.

Sequences were obtained from peripheral blood. The clonotype was recovered from a man between 65 and 85 years old with acute or convalescent COVID-19. The rearranged segments are TRBV5-1 and TRBJ1-2; 11 junctional bases match TRBD1. The CDR3 corresponds to CASSLAGTGGYGYTF. The DNA sequence follows: TGCGCCAGCAGCTTAGCCGGGACAGGGGGATATGGCTACACCTTC.